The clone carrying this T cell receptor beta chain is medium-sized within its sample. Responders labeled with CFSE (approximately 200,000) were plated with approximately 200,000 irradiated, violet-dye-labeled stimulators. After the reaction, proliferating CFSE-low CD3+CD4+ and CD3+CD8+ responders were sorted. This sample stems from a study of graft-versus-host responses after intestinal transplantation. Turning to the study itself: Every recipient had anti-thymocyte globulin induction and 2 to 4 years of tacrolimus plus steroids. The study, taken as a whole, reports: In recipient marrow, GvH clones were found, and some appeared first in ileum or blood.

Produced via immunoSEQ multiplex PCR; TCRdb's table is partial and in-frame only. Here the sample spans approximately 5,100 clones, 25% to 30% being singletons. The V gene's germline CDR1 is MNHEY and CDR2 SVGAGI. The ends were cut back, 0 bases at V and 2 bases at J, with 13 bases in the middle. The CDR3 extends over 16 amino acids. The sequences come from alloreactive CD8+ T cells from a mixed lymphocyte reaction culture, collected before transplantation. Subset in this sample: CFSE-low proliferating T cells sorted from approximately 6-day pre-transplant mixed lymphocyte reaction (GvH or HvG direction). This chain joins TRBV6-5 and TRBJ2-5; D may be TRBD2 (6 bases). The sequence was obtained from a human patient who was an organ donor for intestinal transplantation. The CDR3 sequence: CASSYSFIGGQETQYF. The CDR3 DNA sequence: TGTGCCAGCAGTTACTCTTTCATCGGGGGTCAAGAGACCCAGTACTTC.